The source of this T cell receptor beta chain is a study of shared clonotypes between healthy human individuals (dated by TCRdb to 2019 to 2021). Regarding the research as a whole: A few men and two women, aged 18 to 49 years, made up the cohort. For each donor, three plates each were used for CD4 naive and CD4 memory, two plates were used for CD8 naive, and one plate was used for CD8 memory. To estimate repertoire size and how much clonotypes are shared between individuals, the study performed deep sequencing of blood TCR repertoires from 4 to 6 healthy adults. Different laboratories and diverse techniques were used to prepare libraries and sequence TCR repertoires, to increase sequencing depth and limit assay-specific biases. Per donor, leukapheresis produced somewhere between about 0.9 and 10 billion PBMCs.

Results the study describes overall, beyond this receptor: Across a handful of donors, approximately 5% of naive CD4, roughly 3.5% of naive CD8, about 2.3% of memory CD4, and about 0.4% of memory CD8 clonotypes were shared. Rarefaction of sorted-subset datasets indicated incomplete sequencing despite the large sequencing depth. Only blood was sampled, and tissue TCR repertoires likely differ from those in blood. Larger estimated clonotype richness was generally found for naive subsets than for memory subsets. The small number of donors limited the genetic and exposure-history diversity represented. Pairwise subsampling led to the expectation that sequencing depth would affect the degree of clonotype sharing among donors. Clonotypes shared by all four sorted-subset donors showed higher generation probabilities than non-shared clonotypes.

The germline V gene encodes CDR1 MGHRA and CDR2 YSYEKL. The CDR3 holds 14 amino acids from the cysteine to the phenylalanine. The DNA shown is the 42-base CDR3, in frame from base 1. V lost 8 bases and J lost 7 bases, and the count of bases not matched to a germline gene is 10. TCR CDR3 regions were amplified from genomic DNA by multiplex PCR using the deep immunoSEQ assay. Extracted genomic DNA from each cell subset was spread evenly across all wells of several immunoSEQ 96-well plates, with each plate serving as a replicate. Each replicate PCR for sorted subsets received around 200 ng genomic DNA, equal to about 30,000 T cell genomes. Purified libraries were measured with a Qubit 3.0 fluorometer, size-checked on a Bioanalyzer 2100, and measured again with the KAPA Library Quantification kit. Every immunoSEQ 96-well plate was sequenced on a dedicated single-read 150-cycle Illumina NextSeq 550 flow cell. Processing in the source paper ran as follows. Because only junctional sequences without quality scores were contained in the immunoSEQ output, filtering matching that applied to full-length reads could not be performed. To assign V/J genes and CDR3, sequences were annotated using PyIR, a Python wrapper for IgBLAST v1.9, with IMGT germline references. Reads with weak V/J assignments (E-value above 1e-6), missing CDR3, stop codons, out-of-frame junctions, or ambiguous translated residues were removed. V3J clonotypes were defined as sequences sharing the same inferred V gene, J gene, and CDR3 amino acid sequence. Percentage overlap between repertoires was computed as shared unique clonotypes divided by the size of the smaller repertoire. Richness of each repertoire was evaluated using RTK rarefaction, the Chao1 estimator, and Recon v2.1 estimates of unobserved clonotypes. OLGA was used to compute generation probabilities for all TCRbeta clonotypes that the gDNA method yielded from a handful of donors. TCRdb holds this immuneACCESS table with in-frame rearrangements only. Some clones are missing; in checked studies, unresolved V genes explain under half, and the rest has no known cause. Clonal size and the V and J genes are those of that table, whereas D and trimming came from the DNA. Across this sample there are 1.4 million to 1.5 million clones, with 95% to 97% seen only once. In total, the top ten clones hold approximately 1.1% of the sample.

Donors were healthy HIV-negative adults with no recently reported acute infections or vaccinations. All donors were Caucasian adults living in Nashville, Tennessee, USA. CD4+ T cells were enriched through magnetic negative selection, after which naive cells were positively selected on CD45RA and the remaining negative fraction served as the memory subset. Blood was collected by leukapheresis, and PBMCs were isolated by Ficoll-Histopaque density gradient centrifugation and then cryopreserved in liquid nitrogen vapor phase. Analytical flow cytometry was used to check the purity and quantity of each magnetically sorted T cell population. Each sorted fraction had its genomic DNA isolated and then quantified by UV absorbance on a Nanodrop 2000c. Remarks on this clone: Its antigen specificity is not known. Base qualities were left out, and no much larger clone turns up one base away.

This chain joins TRBV4-1 to TRBJ2-1, and 8 junctional nucleotides match TRBD2. Material: naive CD4+ T cells sorted from blood. What this sample's cell subset or site label stands for: CD45RA+ positively selected. The receptor's source is a man aged 25-45 years in good health. The CDR3 corresponds to CASFDAGGRNEQFF. The DNA is TGCGCCAGCTTTGATGCGGGAGGAAGAAATGAGCAGTTCTTC.